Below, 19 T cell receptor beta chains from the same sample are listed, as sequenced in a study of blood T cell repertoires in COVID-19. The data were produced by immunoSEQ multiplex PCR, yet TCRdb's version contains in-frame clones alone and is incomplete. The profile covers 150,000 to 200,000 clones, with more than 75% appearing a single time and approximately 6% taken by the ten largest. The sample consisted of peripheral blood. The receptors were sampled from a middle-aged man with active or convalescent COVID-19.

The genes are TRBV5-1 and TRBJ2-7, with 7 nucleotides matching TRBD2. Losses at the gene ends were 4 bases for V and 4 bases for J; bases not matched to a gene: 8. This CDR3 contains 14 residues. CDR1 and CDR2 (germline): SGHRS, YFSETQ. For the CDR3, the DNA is TGCGCCAGCAGCCCAGAAAAGCGGGAATACGAGCAGTACTTC. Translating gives CASSPEKREYEQYF.

The chain's CDR3 is CASSSQGGANEKLFF. The CDR3 nucleotides read TGTGCCAGCAGTTCACAGGGGGGTGCTAATGAAAAACTGTTTTTT. The chain joins TRBV28 to TRBJ1-4; 8 bases are a match to TRBD1. Germline values: CDR1 MDHEN, CDR2 SYDVKM. V lost 4 bases, J lost 3 bases, and 4 bases stayed unmatched. The length of the CDR3 is 15 residues.

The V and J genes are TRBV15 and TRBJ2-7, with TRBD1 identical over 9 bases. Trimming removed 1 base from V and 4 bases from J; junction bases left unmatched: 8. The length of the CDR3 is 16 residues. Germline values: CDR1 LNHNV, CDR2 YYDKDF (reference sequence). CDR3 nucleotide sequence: TGTGCCACCAGCAGAGGGGGACAGGGTGTATTTTACGAGCAGTACTTC. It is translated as CATSRGGQGVFYEQYF.

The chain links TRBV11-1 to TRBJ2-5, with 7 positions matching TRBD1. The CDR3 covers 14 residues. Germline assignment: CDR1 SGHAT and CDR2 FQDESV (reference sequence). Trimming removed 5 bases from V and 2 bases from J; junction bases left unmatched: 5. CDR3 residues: CASSRGTAQETQYF. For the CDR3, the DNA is TGTGCCAGCAGCCGAGGGACAGCACAAGAGACCCAGTACTTC.

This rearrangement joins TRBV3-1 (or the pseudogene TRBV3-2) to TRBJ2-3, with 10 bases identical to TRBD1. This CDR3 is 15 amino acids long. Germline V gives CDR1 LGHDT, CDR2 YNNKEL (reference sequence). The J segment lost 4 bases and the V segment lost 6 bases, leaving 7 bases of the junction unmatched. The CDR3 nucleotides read TGTGCCAGCAGGGGGACAGGGGTTCTGGCAGATACGCAGTATTTT. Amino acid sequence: CASRGTGVLADTQYF.

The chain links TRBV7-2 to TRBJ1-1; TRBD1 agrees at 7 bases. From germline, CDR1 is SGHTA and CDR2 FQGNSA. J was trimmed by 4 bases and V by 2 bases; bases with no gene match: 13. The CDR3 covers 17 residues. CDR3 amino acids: CASSLPGGSSRSTEAFF. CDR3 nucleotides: TGTGCCAGCAGCTTACCAGGGGGTAGCAGTCGCAGCACTGAAGCTTTCTTT.

In nucleotides, the CDR3 is TGCGCCAGCAGCTCCCGGCGGGGTGGGTACAATGAGCAGTTCTTC. Amino acids: CASSSRRGGYNEQFF. The chain couples TRBV5-1 to TRBJ2-1; TRBD2 might be the D (6 bases). The CDR3 is 15 amino acids. Germline V gene sequence: CDR1 SGHRS, CDR2 YFSETQ. The V gene lost 3 bases and the J gene lost 4 bases, with 14 bases spanning the gap.

The CDR3 spells CASGLFRGYTF. The CDR3, as DNA: TGTGCTAGTGGTTTGTTCAGGGGCTACACCTTC. V is TRBV12-5 and J is TRBJ1-2; D is unresolved. In germline, CDR1 is LGHNT, CDR2 FRNRAP. V lost 2 bases and J 8 bases, leaving 6 bases between the germline ends. There are 11 residues in the CDR3.

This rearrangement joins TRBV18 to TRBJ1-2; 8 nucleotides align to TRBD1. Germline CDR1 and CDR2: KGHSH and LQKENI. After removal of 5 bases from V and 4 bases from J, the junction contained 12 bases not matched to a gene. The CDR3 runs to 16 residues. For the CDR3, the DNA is TGTGCCAGCTCATCTCAGACCCAGGGGGCGCTCTATGGCTACACCTTC. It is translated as CASSSQTQGALYGYTF.

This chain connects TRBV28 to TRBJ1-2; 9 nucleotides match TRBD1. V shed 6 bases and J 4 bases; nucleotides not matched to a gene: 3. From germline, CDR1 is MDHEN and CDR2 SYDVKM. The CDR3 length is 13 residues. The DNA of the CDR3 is TGTGCCAGCAGCTCGGGACAGGGCTATGGCTACACCTTC. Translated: CASSSGQGYGYTF.

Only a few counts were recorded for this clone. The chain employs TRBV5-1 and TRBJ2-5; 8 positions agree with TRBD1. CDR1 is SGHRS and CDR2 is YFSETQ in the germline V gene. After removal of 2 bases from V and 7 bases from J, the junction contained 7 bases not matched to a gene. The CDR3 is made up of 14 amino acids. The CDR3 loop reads CASSFDGQGATQYF. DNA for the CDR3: TGCGCCAGCAGCTTTGACGGACAGGGTGCGACCCAGTACTTC. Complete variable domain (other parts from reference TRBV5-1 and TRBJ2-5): KAGVTQTPRYLIKTRGQQVTLSCSPISGHRSVSWYQQTPGQGLQFLFEYFSETQRNKGNFPGRFSGRQFSNSRSEMNVSTLELGDSALYLCASSFDGQGATQYFGPGTRLLVL.

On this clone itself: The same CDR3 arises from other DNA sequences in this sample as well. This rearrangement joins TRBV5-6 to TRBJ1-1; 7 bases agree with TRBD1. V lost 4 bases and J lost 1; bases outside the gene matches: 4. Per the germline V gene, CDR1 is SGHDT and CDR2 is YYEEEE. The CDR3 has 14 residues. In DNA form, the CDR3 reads TGTGCCAGCAGCCCGGGACAGACGAACACTGAAGCTTTCTTT. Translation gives CASSPGQTNTEAFF.

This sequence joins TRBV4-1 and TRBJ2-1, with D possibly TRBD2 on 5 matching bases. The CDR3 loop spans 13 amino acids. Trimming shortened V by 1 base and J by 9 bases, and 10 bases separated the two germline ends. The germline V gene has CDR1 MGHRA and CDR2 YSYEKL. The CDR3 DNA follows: TGCGCCAGCAGCCAAGGAGGGTCCGGTGAGCAGTTCTTC. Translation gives CASSQGGSGEQFF.

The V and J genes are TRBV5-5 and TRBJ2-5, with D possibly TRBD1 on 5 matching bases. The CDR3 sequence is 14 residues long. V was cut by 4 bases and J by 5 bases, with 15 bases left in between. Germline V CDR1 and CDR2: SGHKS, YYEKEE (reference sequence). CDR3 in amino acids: CASSPAGLVETQYF. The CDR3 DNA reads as TGTGCCAGCAGCCCGGCAGGGCTGGTGGAGACCCAGTACTTC.

For the CDR3, the DNA is TGTGCCAGCAGTTTTAGAAGGAACCCCCAGGGAACCTACAATGAGCAGTTCTTC. This translates into CASSFRRNPQGTYNEQFF. This chain connects TRBV28 to TRBJ2-1; the D gene is possibly TRBD1 (5 bases). The CDR3 spans 18 residues. V lost 3 bases and J 2 bases, leaving 20 bases between the germline ends. The germline CDR1 and CDR2 sequences are MDHEN and SYDVKM.

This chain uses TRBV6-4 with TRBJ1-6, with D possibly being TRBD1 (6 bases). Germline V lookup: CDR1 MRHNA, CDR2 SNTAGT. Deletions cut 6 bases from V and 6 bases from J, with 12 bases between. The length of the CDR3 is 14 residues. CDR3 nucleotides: TGTGCCAGCAGCCAGGGGCTGATTAATTCACCCCTCCACTTT. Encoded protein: CASSQGLINSPLHF.

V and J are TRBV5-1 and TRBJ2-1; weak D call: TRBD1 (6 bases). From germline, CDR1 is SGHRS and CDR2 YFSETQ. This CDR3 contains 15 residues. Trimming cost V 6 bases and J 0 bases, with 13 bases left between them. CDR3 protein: CASTRGSYSYNEQFF. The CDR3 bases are TGCGCCAGCACCAGGGGCAGCTACTCCTACAATGAGCAGTTCTTC.

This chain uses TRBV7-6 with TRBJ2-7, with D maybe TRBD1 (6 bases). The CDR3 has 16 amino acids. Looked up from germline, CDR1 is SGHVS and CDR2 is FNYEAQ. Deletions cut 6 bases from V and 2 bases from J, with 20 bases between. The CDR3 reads CASRPPPGAIAYEQYF. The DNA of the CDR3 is TGTGCCAGCAGGCCCCCCCCAGGGGCAATCGCCTACGAGCAGTACTTC.

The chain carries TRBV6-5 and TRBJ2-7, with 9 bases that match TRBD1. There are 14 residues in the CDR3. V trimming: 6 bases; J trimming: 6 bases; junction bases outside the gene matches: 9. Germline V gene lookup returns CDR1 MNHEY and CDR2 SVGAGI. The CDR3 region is CASRGDRARFEQYF. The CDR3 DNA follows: TGTGCCAGCAGAGGGGACAGGGCCCGTTTCGAGCAGTACTTC.